This entry lists 30 T cell receptor beta chains sequenced from one sample in a study of neurological immune-mediated disorders. MiXCR, applied by TCRdb to the 5' RACE reads, yields one record per CDR3 protein. Of under 75,000 distinct CDR3 sequences in the sample, 3% to 4% were seen once. The specimen sequenced was PBMCs. These TCRs come from an older woman with multiple sclerosis.

This clonotype has ten or more counts. V is TRBV11-2 and J is TRBJ2-1; 10 bases align to TRBD2. Germline assignment: CDR1 SGHAT and CDR2 FQNNGV. The length of the CDR3 is 18 residues. The V segment lost 7 bases and the J segment 9 bases; nucleotides outside the gene matches: 21. The CDR3 loop is CASTTGPSGREGSTEQFF. The CDR3 nucleotides are TGTGCCAGCACCACGGGACCTAGCGGGAGAGAGGGATCCACTGAGCAGTTCTTC.

Many counts were recorded for this clonotype. This sequence joins TRBV4-1 and TRBJ2-7; D is tentatively TRBD1 or TRBD2 (5 bases each). Deletions cut 2 bases from V and 0 bases from J, with 11 bases between. Germline loops: CDR1 MGHRA, CDR2 YSYEKL. The CDR3 sequence is 15 residues long. CDR3 DNA sequence: TGCGCCAGCAGCCAAACCTGGGGGAGCTCCTACGAGCAGTACTTC. It specifies CASSQTWGSSYEQYF.

At least ten counts were recorded for this clonotype. The chain links TRBV7-2 to TRBJ2-1; no clear D gene. The CDR3 is made up of 14 amino acids. The germline gives CDR1 SGHTA, CDR2 FQGNSA. Trimming pared 2 bases from V and 12 bases from J, leaving 17 bases between. Written as DNA, the CDR3 is TGTGCCAGCAGCTTATACTTCCAAAGCCCGGTGCAGTTCTTC. This encodes CASSLYFQSPVQFF.

This clonotype was observed at least ten times. The rearrangement joins TRBV30 to TRBJ1-2; D gene uncertain. This CDR3 contains 14 residues. Germline CDR1 GTSNPN, CDR2 SVGIG (reference sequence). V was shortened by 7 bases and J by 0 bases, with 15 bases between the two germline ends. This CDR3 reads CASLRKGSNYGYTF. The CDR3 DNA reads TGTGCCTCCCTCCGGAAGGGTTCTAACTATGGCTACACCTTC.

This clonotype has a count of ten or more. The rearrangement joins TRBV28 to TRBJ2-5; no firm D call. The germline V gene encodes CDR1 MDHEN and CDR2 SYDVKM. V lost 6 bases, J lost 7 bases, and 21 bases lay in between. The CDR3 extends over 15 amino acids. CDR3 in DNA: TGTGCCAGCAGAACCCCGGGTACAGCCTTTGGGACCCAGTACTTC. Its protein is CASRTPGTAFGTQYF.

In this sample, this clonotype turned up many times. The chain recombines TRBV4-2 with TRBJ2-5, with D unclear. Germline V CDR1 and CDR2: LGHNA, YNFKEQ. Trimming removed 3 bases from V and 4 bases from J, with 15 bases in between. This CDR3 comprises 15 residues. CDR3 protein: CASSHSPVDVETQYF. In DNA, the CDR3 is TGTGCCAGCAGCCATAGCCCGGTCGATGTAGAGACCCAGTACTTC.

This clonotype was seen many times. The chain links TRBV12-3 or TRBV12-4 to TRBJ2-3; 8 nucleotides agree with TRBD1. This CDR3 spans 15 amino acids. The V gene end was trimmed by 10 bases and the J gene end by 3 bases; junction bases not matched to a gene: 12. In DNA, the CDR3 is TGTGCCAACTCCCGGCCAGGACAGGGTACAGATACGCAGTATTTT. Amino acid sequence: CANSRPGQGTDTQYF.

This clonotype was seen repeatedly, ten times or more. This chain uses TRBV29-1 with TRBJ2-7; 8 bases match TRBD1. Germline V gives CDR1 SQVTM, CDR2 ANQGSEA. The CDR3 contains 13 residues. With V trimmed by 7 bases and J by 7 bases, 12 bases remained unmatched. The CDR3 DNA sequence: TGCAGCGCAACCAGACAGGGGCTGGGGGAGCAGTACTTC. It is translated as CSATRQGLGEQYF.

The V and J genes are TRBV12-3 or TRBV12-4 and TRBJ2-1; 15 bases align to TRBD2. Unmatched junction bases numbered 9, after V lost 6 bases and J lost 0 bases. The CDR3 sequence is 19 residues long. The CDR3 region is CASSQSGLAGGSSYNEQFF. CDR3 bases: TGTGCCAGCAGCCAATCGGGACTAGCGGGGGGTAGCTCCTACAATGAGCAGTTCTTC.

This clonotype was recorded at least ten times. This sequence joins TRBV20-1 and TRBJ1-5, with TRBD1 matching 7 bases. The CDR3 runs to 12 residues. Germline assignment: CDR1 DFQATT and CDR2 SNEGSKA (reference sequence). V shed 8 bases and J 6 bases; nucleotides not matched to a gene: 7. The CDR3 coding sequence is TGCAGTTCAGGGCGACAGGGTCAGCCCCAGCATTTT. Its translation is CSSGRQGQPQHF.

This clonotype was detected many times. This chain links TRBV6-4 with TRBJ2-1, with 7 bases identical to TRBD2. The CDR3 runs 15 residues. The V gene end was trimmed by 6 bases and the J gene end by 0 bases; junction bases not matched to a gene: 5. Germline V gene sequence: CDR1 MRHNA, CDR2 SNTAGT. The CDR3 nucleotides read TGTGCCAGCAGACCGCTAGCGGCCTCCTACAATGAGCAGTTCTTC. Encoded protein: CASRPLAASYNEQFF.

This clonotype was observed many times. The chain carries TRBV7-9 and TRBJ2-1; D gene unclear. The CDR3 covers 11 residues. V lost 5 bases, J lost 2 bases, and 1 base lay in between. Germline lookup yields CDR1 SEHNR and CDR2 FQNEAQ (reference sequence). CDR3 sequence: CASSPYNEQFF. CDR3 in DNA: TGTGCCAGCAGCCCCTACAATGAGCAGTTCTTC.

This clonotype occurred many times. The chain links TRBV28 to TRBJ2-3; D gene unclear. CDR3 length: 14 residues. The germline CDR1 and CDR2 sequences are MDHEN and SYDVKM. The ends were cut back, 7 bases at V and 4 bases at J, with 15 bases in the middle. The CDR3 DNA is TGTGCCAGCACCCCCGCCGGTGCCGCAGATACGCAGTATTTT. Its protein is CASTPAGAADTQYF.

This clonotype was seen ten or more times. The rearrangement links TRBV5-5 to TRBJ2-7, with TRBD2 matching 8 bases. Germline lookup yields CDR1 SGHKS and CDR2 YYEKEE (reference sequence). Losses at the gene ends were 4 bases for V and 4 bases for J; bases not matched to a gene: 7. This CDR3 region has 14 residues. CDR3 in amino acids: CASSAAGATYEQYF. DNA for the CDR3: TGTGCCAGCAGCGCAGCGGGGGCGACTTACGAGCAGTACTTC.

There are many counts of this clonotype. The chain links TRBV5-1 to TRBJ2-1; TRBD1 agrees at 9 bases. V dropped 1 base and J dropped 7; count of bases not matched to a gene: 3. Germline V gives CDR1 SGHRS, CDR2 YFSETQ. The CDR3 length is 14 residues. The CDR3 region is CASSLIGQGNEQFF. CDR3 DNA: TGCGCCAGCAGCTTGATTGGACAGGGGAATGAGCAGTTCTTC. Variable domain in full (rest from reference TRBV5-1 and TRBJ2-1): KAGVTQTPRYLIKTRGQQVTLSCSPISGHRSVSWYQQTPGQGLQFLFEYFSETQRNKGNFPGRFSGRQFSNSRSEMNVSTLELGDSALYLCASSLIGQGNEQFFGPGTRLTVL.

In its sample, this clonotype is medium-sized. The CDR3, as DNA: TGCAGTGCTAGCACTATCCAACCAGATACGCAGTATTTT. It is translated as CSASTIQPDTQYF. The chain is built from TRBV20-1 and TRBJ2-3; no clear D. The CDR3 is made up of 13 amino acids. Germline lookup yields CDR1 DFQATT and CDR2 SNEGSKA (reference sequence). The V end lost 3 bases, the J end lost 4 bases, and 11 bases lay between the germline ends.

The sample holds many counts of this clonotype. V and J are TRBV6-2 or TRBV6-3 and TRBJ2-7; 7 bases line up with TRBD2. Germline-derived CDR1 and CDR2 are MNHEY and SVGEGT. CDR3 length equals 18 residues. Trimming took 5 bases from V and 6 from J; bases not matched to a gene: 22. CDR3 in amino acids: CASSAPGLWDQRFTEQYF. The CDR3, as DNA: TGTGCCAGCAGTGCCCCGGGACTATGGGACCAAAGGTTTACCGAGCAGTACTTC.

This clonotype came up a few times. Just one base apart from a much larger clone, this may be a read error. V and J are TRBV24-1 and TRBJ1-4, with 7 bases identical to TRBD1. The CDR3 is 15 residues long. The germline gives CDR1 KGHDR, CDR2 SFDVKD. J was trimmed by 5 bases and V by 4 bases; bases with no gene match: 6. The CDR3 sequence is CATSENTGVNEKLFF. CDR3 in DNA: TGTGCCACCAGTGAGAATACAGGGGTGAATGAAAAACTGTTTTTT.

V gene TRBV3-1 combines with J gene TRBJ2-5; weak D call: TRBD1 (6 bases). CDR1 is LGHDT and CDR2 is YNNKEL in the germline V gene (reference sequence). Between the trimmed V and J ends, which lost 4 bases and 5 bases, there was a span of 17 bases. There are 15 residues in the CDR3. The CDR3, as DNA: TGTGCCAGCAGCCCTTCCCGAGTCAGGGGTGAGACCCAGTACTTC. Protein sequence: CASSPSRVRGETQYF.

This clonotype has at least ten counts. This rearrangement joins TRBV29-1 to TRBJ2-7; TRBD2 might be the D (6 bases). The length of the CDR3 is 15 residues. Germline CDR1 SQVTM, CDR2 ANQGSEA. Trimming stripped 6 bases from V and 3 bases from J, with 21 bases between. CDR3 loop: CSVVGPGRENYEQYF. CDR3 coding DNA: TGCAGCGTCGTGGGGCCGGGACGGGAGAACTACGAGCAGTACTTC.

This clonotype was seen repeatedly, ten times or more. The rearrangement joins TRBV7-2 to TRBJ2-7, with D uncertain. The germline V gene has CDR1 SGHTA and CDR2 FQGNSA. This CDR3 has 12 residues. The V end was cut by 5 bases, the J end by 6 bases, with 11 bases between. The CDR3 DNA reads TGTGCCAGCAGCCTGAACTTGGGCGAGCAGTACTTC. Protein product: CASSLNLGEQYF.

This clonotype has ten or more counts. The chain is built from TRBV7-9 and TRBJ2-3; 7 bases align to TRBD1. Per germline, CDR1 SEHNR and CDR2 FQNEAQ (reference sequence). The CDR3 is made up of 15 amino acids. J was trimmed by 3 bases and V by 4 bases; bases with no gene match: 7. CDR3 loop: CASSSWTGSTDTQYF. The CDR3 region has the DNA TGTGCCAGCAGCTCCTGGACAGGCTCTACAGATACGCAGTATTTT.

Ten or more counts support this clonotype. The chain employs TRBV25-1 and TRBJ1-2; 8 positions match TRBD1. V lost 6 bases to trimming and J lost 8 bases; unmatched junction nucleotides: 8. The CDR3 length is 13 residues. CDR1 is MGHDK and CDR2 is SYGVNS in the germline V gene. The CDR3 nucleotides read TGTGCCAGCAGGAACCAGGGGGCTCAAGGCTACACCTTC. Amino acid sequence: CASRNQGAQGYTF.

The table lists this clonotype with many counts. V usage is TRBV6-1 and J usage is TRBJ2-7; a possible D gene is TRBD1 (5 bases). Trimming left V 3 bases short and J 2 bases short, with 14 bases between. The germline V gene has CDR1 MNHNS and CDR2 SASEGT. The CDR3 consists of 15 residues. The CDR3 sequence: CASSDWAGHPYEQYF. The DNA for the CDR3 is TGTGCCAGCAGTGATTGGGCAGGGCATCCCTACGAGCAGTACTTC.

This clonotype has a count of ten or more. V and J are TRBV4-2 and TRBJ2-7, with D maybe TRBD1 (6 bases). The ends were cut back, 1 base at V and 0 bases at J, with 10 bases in the middle. The length of the CDR3 is 15 residues. Germline CDR1 is LGHNA and CDR2 is YNFKEQ. As DNA, the CDR3 is TGTGCCAGCAGCCAAGCCCAGGGGAACTCCTACGAGCAGTACTTC. As protein: CASSQAQGNSYEQYF.

This clonotype was counted at least ten times. The V and J genes are TRBV3-1 and TRBJ2-7; D possibly uses TRBD1 or TRBD2 (5 bases each). From germline, CDR1 is LGHDT and CDR2 YNNKEL (reference sequence). CDR3 length: 14 residues. Trimming removed 5 bases from V and 6 bases from J, with 17 bases in between. CDR3 sequence reads: CASSLGTDYGEQYF. CDR3 nucleotides: TGTGCCAGCAGCTTGGGGACGGATTATGGCGAGCAGTACTTC.

This clonotype was seen many times. This rearrangement joins TRBV28 to TRBJ1-1; D gene uncertain. The CDR3 is 12 residues long. V was trimmed by 4 bases and J by 11 bases, leaving 14 bases between them. Germline V CDR1 and CDR2: MDHEN, SYDVKM. This chain's CDR3 is CASSSTFNSAFF. The DNA for the CDR3 is TGTGCCAGCAGTTCCACGTTTAATTCGGCTTTCTTT.

At least ten counts were recorded for this clonotype. Here the CDR3 reads CSASLGVVGANEQFF. The DNA for the CDR3 is TGCAGTGCTAGTCTGGGGGTCGTCGGTGCCAATGAGCAGTTCTTC. The rearrangement joins TRBV20-1 to TRBJ2-1; D may correspond to TRBD1 or TRBD2 (5 bases each). This CDR3 contains 15 residues. CDR1 is DFQATT and CDR2 is SNEGSKA in the germline V gene (reference sequence). Trimming shortened V by 3 bases and J by 6 bases, and 18 bases separated the two germline ends.

In this sample, this clonotype turned up many times. The J gene is TRBJ2-3, the V gene TRBV20-1, with D tentatively TRBD1 (6 bases). Germline CDR1 and CDR2: DFQATT and SNEGSKA (reference sequence). With 4 bases removed from V and 0 bases from J, the gap between germline ends came to 17 bases. This CDR3 has 16 residues. DNA of the CDR3: TGCAGTGCTACAGCTACGACAGGCGGGAGCACAGATACGCAGTATTTT. Translation gives CSATATTGGSTDTQYF.

The table lists this clonotype with many counts. V gene TRBV20-1 combines with J gene TRBJ1-2, with D unresolved. The CDR3 has 11 residues. V lost 3 bases and J lost 8, with 10 bases in between. Germline V gene data show CDR1 as DFQATT and CDR2 as SNEGSKA (reference sequence). The CDR3 DNA reads as TGCAGTGCTAGTTCGGGGTTAGGCTACACCTTC. Its protein product is CSASSGLGYTF.